These 26 T cell receptor beta chains share one sample of origin, sequenced in a study of graft-versus-host responses after intestinal transplantation. What these receptors recognize is not known. The method was immunoSEQ multiplex PCR; TCRdb's version includes in-frame clones alone and lacks a portion of them. Of fewer than 95,000 clones listed, about 92% were seen once; the top ten hold 2% to 2.5%. This specimen was unstimulated CD8+ T cells sorted from spleen or lymph node cells, taken before intestinal transplant. All receptors derive from a human donor who received an intestinal transplant.

This clone was detected a few times. The chain carries TRBV7-9 and TRBJ1-1; D is undetermined. Per germline, CDR1 SEHNR and CDR2 FQNEAQ (reference sequence). CDR3 length: 12 amino acids. Trimming shortened V by 1 base and J by 6 bases, and 6 bases separated the two germline ends. The CDR3 here is CASSLGAAEAFF. The CDR3 DNA is TGTGCCAGCAGCTTAGGGGCCGCTGAAGCTTTCTTT.

The chain has TRBV7-9 and TRBJ1-2; TRBD1 is a possible D gene (5 bases). The V gene's germline CDR1 is SEHNR and CDR2 FQNEAQ (reference sequence). The V end was cut by 5 bases, the J end by 4 bases, with 23 bases between. CDR3 length: 17 residues. The CDR3 bases are TGTGCCAGCAGCCCCCCTGGGGGAGGCGACTCGACCTATGGCTACACCTTC. Translated: CASSPPGGGDSTYGYTF.

The rearrangement joins TRBV7-9 to TRBJ1-2; D gene ambiguous. Trimming pared 4 bases from V and 0 bases from J, leaving 15 bases between. The germline gives CDR1 SEHNR, CDR2 FQNEAQ (reference sequence). The CDR3 runs 16 residues. The CDR3 sequence is CASSSDIIEANYGYTF. CDR3 DNA: TGTGCCAGCAGCTCAGATATTATTGAAGCTAACTATGGCTACACCTTC.

This clone showed up just once. The genes are TRBV7-2 and TRBJ2-3, with TRBD2 identical over 11 bases. CDR3 size: 15 residues. With 5 bases clipped from V and 6 bases from J, the junction kept 7 bases outside the gene matches. Germline V CDR1 and CDR2: SGHTA, FQGNSA. CDR3 protein: CASSLTSGGGDTQYF. The CDR3 DNA sequence: TGTGCCAGCAGCCTCACTAGCGGGGGCGGGGATACGCAGTATTTT.

This chain links TRBV5-1 with TRBJ1-1; a weak D match, TRBD1 (6 bases). The germline V gene has CDR1 SGHRS and CDR2 YFSETQ. V was pared by 4 bases and J by 0 bases, with 13 bases between. CDR3 length equals 15 residues. The CDR3 loop is CASSGFRGMNTEAFF. CDR3 coding DNA: TGCGCCAGCAGCGGTTTCAGGGGAATGAACACTGAAGCTTTCTTT.

The chain combines TRBV29-1 with TRBJ2-7, with D hard to call. Trimming left V 6 bases short and J 0 bases short, with 18 bases between. This CDR3 is 15 amino acids long. The V gene's germline CDR1 is SQVTM and CDR2 ANQGSEA. CDR3 protein: CSVVETTAISYEQYF. In DNA, the CDR3 is TGCAGCGTGGTTGAGACAACAGCTATCTCCTACGAGCAGTACTTC.

The chain joins TRBV18 to TRBJ2-1; D is possibly TRBD2 (7 bases). CDR1 and CDR2 from the germline V gene are KGHSH and LQKENI. This CDR3 spans 15 amino acids. V was clipped by 6 bases and J by 5 bases, with 17 bases between them. The CDR3 DNA is TGTGCCAGCTCCCTGGGGGGGGGCGCAAACAATGAGCAGTTCTTC. Translating gives CASSLGGGANNEQFF. The whole variable domain, remainder taken from reference TRBV18 and TRBJ2-1, is NAGVMQNPRHLVRRRGQEARLRCSPMKGHSHVYWYRQLPEEGLKFMVYLQKENIIDESGMPKERFSAEFPKEGPSILRIQQVVRGDSAAYFCASSLGGGANNEQFFGPGTRLTVL.

About this clone: An end of the junction does not agree with germline; a read error may underlie this. This sequence joins TRBV11-2 and TRBJ2-7; D possibly corresponds to TRBD2 (5 bases). This CDR3 is 12 amino acids long. Germline V CDR1 and CDR2: SGHAT, FQNNGV. CDR3: CAGSSSGYEQYF. For the CDR3, the DNA is TGTGCCGGCAGCTCCAGCGGCTACGAGCAGTACTTC.

The chain uses TRBV2 and TRBJ1-4, with TRBD1 matching 8 bases. The J segment lost 7 bases and the V segment lost 4 bases, leaving 5 bases of the junction unmatched. Looked up from germline, CDR1 is SNHLY and CDR2 is FYNNEI. The CDR3 length is 14 residues. The CDR3: CASSVTGEGEKLFF. The CDR3 coding sequence is TGTGCCAGCAGTGTGACAGGGGAAGGTGAAAAACTGTTTTTT.

The gene calls are TRBV11-2 and TRBJ2-7, with TRBD2 matching over 8 bases. The CDR3 has 14 residues. V gave up 4 bases and J gave up 2 bases; unmatched junction bases: 4. CDR1 SGHAT and CDR2 FQNNGV come from the germline V gene. CDR3 DNA: TGTGCCAGCAGCTCCAGCGGGGGCACCTACGAGCAGTACTTC. Encoded protein: CASSSSGGTYEQYF.

V and J are TRBV15 and TRBJ2-3; D gene unclear. The CDR3 spans 13 residues. In germline, CDR1 is LNHNV, CDR2 YYDKDF (reference sequence). V was shortened by 5 bases and J by 8 bases, with 14 bases between the two germline ends. The CDR3 DNA is TGTGCCACCAGCTCCCGACTTCCTCCTACGCAGTATTTT. It encodes CATSSRLPPTQYF.

The chain couples TRBV6-4 to TRBJ2-3; 7 bases match TRBD1. Germline CDR1 reads MRHNA; CDR2 reads SNTAGT. The length of the CDR3 is 14 residues. The V and J ends lost 5 bases and 4 bases, in that order; junction bases with no gene match: 6. The CDR3 region is CASSIPQGPDTQYF. In nucleotides, the CDR3 is TGTGCCAGCAGTATACCACAGGGGCCAGATACGCAGTATTTT.

This rearrangement joins TRBV23-1 to TRBJ1-4, with 7 bases lining up with TRBD1. TRBV23-1 is known as an ORF, though its function is uncertain. The CDR3 sequence is 16 residues long. The junction had 12 bases not matched to a gene; V was cut back by 0 bases and J by 11 bases. DNA of the CDR3: TGCGCCAGCAGTCAATCGGTCGGACAGGCAACGAGGAAACTGTTTTTT. It codes for CASSQSVGQATRKLFF.

This clone was seen a single time. V usage is TRBV5-8 and J usage is TRBJ2-1; 9 bases align to TRBD2. V lost 5 bases, J lost 2 bases, and 11 bases stayed unmatched. Germline V CDR1 and CDR2: SGHTS, YDEGEE. The CDR3 has 17 residues. DNA of the CDR3: TGTGCCAGCAGACCCTATGGAGCGGGGGGCGCCTACAATGAGCAGTTCTTC. Its translation is CASRPYGAGGAYNEQFF.

The chain combines TRBV6-5 with TRBJ1-2, with 8 nucleotides matching TRBD1. J lost 8 bases, V lost 6 bases, and 11 bases had no gene match. CDR3 size: 14 residues. Germline V gene data show CDR1 as MNHEY and CDR2 as SVGAGI. CDR3 sequence: CASRTDRGLRGYTF. In DNA form, the CDR3 reads TGTGCCAGCAGAACTGACAGGGGACTACGGGGCTACACCTTC.

The chain joins TRBV14 to TRBJ1-2; 11 bases align to TRBD1. The CDR3 is 18 amino acids. With V trimmed by 0 bases and J by 4 bases, 10 bases remained unmatched. Germline V gene lookup returns CDR1 SGHDN and CDR2 FVKESK. The CDR3 here is CASSQDPSGTGGSYGYTF. The DNA for the CDR3 is TGTGCCAGCAGCCAAGATCCTAGCGGGACAGGGGGTAGCTATGGCTACACCTTC. Full variable domain (outside the CDR3, taken from reference TRBV14 and TRBJ1-2): EAGVTQFPSHSVIEKGQTVTLRCDPISGHDNLYWYRRVMGKEIKFLLHFVKESKQDESGMPNNRFLAERTGGTYSTLKVQPAELEDSGVYFCASSQDPSGTGGSYGYTFGSGTRLTVV.

The rearrangement links TRBV5-4 to TRBJ2-3, with TRBD1 identical over 7 bases. Germline V lookup: CDR1 SGHNT, CDR2 YYREEE (reference sequence). With 4 bases clipped from V and 1 base from J, the junction kept 3 bases outside the gene matches. This CDR3 has 14 amino acids. CDR3 sequence (DNA): TGTGCCAGCAGCCATGGGACAGGCACAGATACGCAGTATTTT. This sequence encodes CASSHGTGTDTQYF.

The chain employs TRBV6-5 and TRBJ2-7; D possibly corresponds to TRBD1 (7 bases). The CDR3 covers 13 residues. CDR1 is MNHEY and CDR2 is SVGAGI in the germline V gene. Trimming took off 2 bases at V and 6 bases at J, with 11 bases between the two ends. The CDR3 bases are TGTGCCAGCAGTTACCAGGGGGGATCCGAGCAGTACTTC. It is translated as CASSYQGGSEQYF.

This chain joins TRBV5-6 and TRBJ1-3, with 7 nucleotides matching TRBD1. The V gene end was trimmed by 2 bases and the J gene end by 2 bases; junction bases not matched to a gene: 7. Germline-derived CDR1 and CDR2 are SGHDT and YYEEEE. There are 16 residues in the CDR3. The CDR3 region is CASSFGTEPTGNTIYF. The CDR3 coding sequence is TGTGCCAGCAGCTTTGGGACAGAACCAACTGGAAACACCATATATTTT. Full variable domain (missing parts from reference TRBV5-6 and TRBJ1-3): DAGVTQSPTHLIKTRGQQVTLRCSPKSGHDTVSWYQQALGQGPQFIFQYYEEEERQRGNFPDRFSGHQFPNYSSELNVNALLLGDSALYLCASSFGTEPTGNTIYFGEGSWLTVV.

This chain connects TRBV7-9 to TRBJ2-5, with 12 bases lining up with TRBD1. The J call may be incorrect, as the DNA end agrees better with TRBJ2-7. The germline gives CDR1 SEHNR, CDR2 FQNEAQ (reference sequence). The CDR3 contains 19 residues. CDR3 protein: CASSLGGTGGAVLPYEQYF. The CDR3, as DNA: TGTGCCAGCAGCTTAGGCGGGACAGGGGGCGCGGTCTTACCCTACGAGCAGTACTTC.

This rearrangement joins TRBV30 to TRBJ1-2; maybe TRBD1 (5 bases). The CDR3 is 13 amino acids. In germline, CDR1 is GTSNPN, CDR2 SVGIG (reference sequence). V shed 2 bases and J shed 6 bases, with 13 bases lying between them. The CDR3 sequence is CAWSPGEIHGYTF. The DNA for the CDR3 is TGTGCCTGGAGTCCGGGGGAGATCCATGGCTACACCTTC.

The rearrangement links TRBV5-6 to TRBJ1-2, with 11 bases matching TRBD1. V was clipped by 4 bases and J by 4 bases; unmatched bases: 6. Germline CDR1 is SGHDT and CDR2 is YYEEEE. CDR3 length: 15 amino acids. This CDR3 reads CASSSGTGGGYGYTF. The CDR3 bases are TGTGCCAGCAGCAGCGGGACAGGGGGTGGCTATGGCTACACCTTC.

This CDR3 reads CASSQGSDTQYF. The CDR3, as DNA: TGTGCCAGCAGCCAGGGATCGGATACGCAGTATTTT. The V and J genes are TRBV11-2 and TRBJ2-3; a weak D match, TRBD1 (5 bases). This CDR3 contains 12 residues. V lost 5 bases, J lost 6 bases, and 9 bases lay in between. CDR1 and CDR2 from the germline V gene are SGHAT and FQNNGV.

This chain connects TRBV11-2 to TRBJ2-1, with a tentative D call TRBD2 (6 bases). The CDR3 has 15 amino acids. Germline CDR1 reads SGHAT; CDR2 reads FQNNGV. V was pared by 0 bases and J by 2 bases, with 8 bases between. The CDR3 reads CASSLDPGAYNEQFF. The CDR3 nucleotides read TGTGCCAGCAGCTTAGATCCGGGGGCCTACAATGAGCAGTTCTTC.

In the case of this clone: The sample contains more than one DNA sequence encoding this CDR3. V is TRBV11-3 and J is TRBJ2-1; 9 nucleotides line up with TRBD2. The CDR3 extends over 18 amino acids. J lost 7 bases, V lost 4 bases, and 17 bases had no gene match. Germline V CDR1 and CDR2: SGHNT, YENEEA. The CDR3 protein is CASSSSHLSGGPLNEQFF. DNA of the CDR3: TGTGCCAGCAGCTCCTCCCATCTCAGCGGGGGGCCCTTGAATGAGCAGTTCTTC.

This chain links TRBV21-1 with TRBJ1-2; no check of the table's D call, TRBD1, against the DNA was made. TRBV21-1 is termed a pseudogene. This CDR3 is 14 amino acids long. The CDR3 coding sequence is TGTGCCAGCAGCAACGGACAGGGGGCTGATGGCTACACCTTC. It is translated as CASSNGQGADGYTF.